The present T cell receptor (beta chain) was sequenced within a study of Graves' ophthalmopathy and Graves' hyperthyroidism. Broader study findings: Ophthalmopathy progression cases were predicted by the model with approximately 66% sensitivity and roughly 72% specificity. Clonotypes were expanded in thyroid at above 0.001 frequency, and most also appeared in blood.

Germline V lookup: CDR1 MDHEN, CDR2 SYDVKM. Trimming took off 4 bases at V and 7 bases at J, with 17 bases between the two ends. The CDR3 has 14 amino acids. This clonotype was recorded many times. As yet, its antigen is unknown. The sequenced template was RNA, covering the TCR beta CDR3 region. First-round RT-PCR used HTBI primers; second-round multiplex PCR followed. MiXCR, run by TCRdb on the multiplex PCR reads, gives a single entry per CDR3 protein. The sample comprises roughly 300,000 distinct CDR3 sequences, roughly 15% of which are singletons, and more than 9% rests with the top ten. J is TRBJ2-7 and V is TRBV28; D perhaps matches TRBD2 (7 bases). Source material: peripheral blood. The receptor comes from an adult man with Graves' ophthalmopathy. CDR3 amino acids: CASSSGGPKGEQYF. In nucleotides, the CDR3 is TGTGCCAGCAGTTCCGGGGGGCCGAAGGGGGAGCAGTACTTC.